The clone carrying this T cell receptor beta chain appeared a few times. Its antigen is not identified. TCRdb ran MiXCR on the 5' RACE reads and lists one entry per CDR3 protein. Found here are fewer than 800,000 distinct CDR3 sequences, 7.1% of them singletons; the top ten hold less than 2%. This specimen belongs to a study of identical twins. Study-wide points: The study found excess low generation probability among twin-shared out-of-frame alpha sequences.

This CDR3 comprises 15 residues. The germline CDR1 and CDR2 sequences are KGHDR and SFDVKD. With 5 bases clipped from V and 2 bases from J, the junction kept 5 bases outside the gene matches. The same specimen was also included in a second study, on yellow fever vaccine responses in identical twins. This second study notes: Twins reportedly mounted vaccine T cell responses that seemed partly convergent, partly personalized.

Sequencing was carried out using PBMCs. The receptor comes from a woman between 18 and 29 years old in good health. The V and J genes are TRBV24-1 and TRBJ2-1, with TRBD2 matching 7 bases. CDR3 nucleotide sequence: TGTGCCACCAGTGCCCGGACTAGTCCCTACAATGAGCAGTTCTTC. Protein: CATSARTSPYNEQFF.